The subject of this entry is one T cell receptor (beta chain). The antigen remains unidentified. The time point denotes: 6 months of natalizumab therapy. Data came from immunoSEQ multiplex PCR; TCRdb stores just in-frame clones and leaves some out. In the table there are 25,000 to 35,000 clones, roughly nine tenths of which are singletons. The sample belongs to a study of multiple sclerosis patients with progressive multifocal leukoencephalopathy. Study-wide points: Expanded clones at PML onset predated and persisted through natalizumab therapy.

Looked up from germline, CDR1 is MDHEN and CDR2 is SYDVKM. The V end lost 3 bases, the J end lost 3 bases, and 19 bases lay between the germline ends. The CDR3 extends over 17 amino acids. The V call is TRBV28, the J call TRBJ2-3; perhaps TRBD1 as D (6 bases). This material consisted of PBMCs, taken from a patient treated with natalizumab. The receptor was derived from a human donor with multiple sclerosis. The CDR3 bases are TGTGCCAGCAGTTTCCCCCCCGGGCAGGGGCTAACAGATACGCAGTATTTT. Translation gives CASSFPPGQGLTDTQYF.